The 30 T cell receptor beta chains given below trace back to one sample, sequenced in a study of T cell changes during pregnancy in multiple sclerosis. The table came from immunoSEQ multiplex PCR; TCRdb's copy has only in-frame clones and leaves some out. The sample has some 90,000 clones, roughly 91% seen once. The source material was peripheral blood, sampled after pregnancy. Receptor source: a female donor in good health, enrolled as a control in a pregnancy study.

The chain recombines TRBV27 with TRBJ2-3; 7 bases are shared with TRBD1. V lost 2 bases, J lost 1 base, and 3 bases stayed unmatched. Germline-derived CDR1 and CDR2 are MNHEY and SMNVEV (reference sequence). This CDR3 has 15 amino acids. The CDR3 DNA reads as TGTGCCAGCAGTTTACGTACAGGGGGCACAGATACGCAGTATTTT. This gives the protein CASSLRTGGTDTQYF.

Comments on this clone: Other nucleotide sequences in the sample specify the same CDR3. V and J are TRBV9 and TRBJ1-2; D call uncertain. This CDR3 is 13 amino acids long. V was trimmed by 0 bases and J by 4 bases, leaving 7 bases between them. Germline values: CDR1 SGDLS, CDR2 YYNGEE. CDR3 DNA: TGTGCCAGCAGCGTAGGAGGAAGCTATGGCTACACCTTC. Amino acid sequence: CASSVGGSYGYTF.

This chain links TRBV6-5 with TRBJ1-1, with TRBD1 matching over 8 bases. V shed 5 bases, J shed 8 bases, and the junction held 10 bases outside the gene matches. Germline-derived CDR1 and CDR2 are MNHEY and SVGAGI. This CDR3 region has 14 residues. This chain's CDR3 is CASSRTGGSGEAFF. The CDR3 coding sequence is TGTGCCAGCAGTCGCACAGGGGGTTCGGGGGAAGCTTTCTTT.

J is TRBJ2-1 and V is TRBV5-4; D not resolved. The ends were cut back, 0 bases at V and 6 bases at J, with 7 bases in the middle. CDR3 length: 13 amino acids. CDR1 and CDR2 from the germline V gene are SGHNT and YYREEE (reference sequence). The DNA for the CDR3 is TGTGCCAGCAGCTTGGCCAGAGGCAATGAGCAGTTCTTC. Amino acid sequence: CASSLARGNEQFF.

The rearrangement joins TRBV14 to TRBJ1-2; a possible D gene is TRBD1 (5 bases). Trimming shortened V by 4 bases and J by 2 bases, and 14 bases separated the two germline ends. CDR3 length: 15 residues. Germline V gene lookup returns CDR1 SGHDN and CDR2 FVKESK. The CDR3 DNA sequence: TGTGCCAGCAGCCCGCCGACAGCTTCAAACTATGGCTACACCTTC. It yields the protein CASSPPTASNYGYTF.

The V and J genes are TRBV7-9 and TRBJ1-6, with a possible D match to TRBD1 (6 bases). The CDR3 is 17 residues long. V shed 1 base and J shed 6 bases, with 16 bases lying between them. Germline lookup yields CDR1 SEHNR and CDR2 FQNEAQ (reference sequence). The CDR3 here is CASSLGGGGRFNSPLHF. The CDR3 DNA sequence: TGTGCCAGCAGCTTAGGGGGAGGGGGACGGTTTAATTCACCCCTCCACTTT.

The rearrangement joins TRBV7-2 to TRBJ2-5; D perhaps matches TRBD1 (6 bases). Germline CDR1 and CDR2: SGHTA and FQGNSA. CDR3 length equals 15 residues. The germline V and J ends were trimmed by 5 bases and 0 bases, with 13 bases remaining between them. The CDR3, as DNA: TGTGCCAGCAGCCAGACAGGACGGAACCAAGAGACCCAGTACTTC. Translation: CASSQTGRNQETQYF. Supplemented by reference TRBV7-2 and TRBJ2-5, the full variable domain reads GAGVSQSPSNKVTEKGKDVELRCDPISGHTALYWYRQSLGQGLEFLIYFQGNSAPDKSGLPSDRFSAERTGGSVSTLTIQRTQQEDSAVYLCASSQTGRNQETQYFGPGTRLLVL.

The genes are TRBV7-9 and TRBJ1-1, with a tentative D call TRBD1 (6 bases). The germline CDR1 and CDR2 sequences are SEHNR and FQNEAQ (reference sequence). Trimming left V 0 bases short and J 7 bases short, with 15 bases between. This CDR3 has 15 amino acids. CDR3 amino acids: CASSLAAGAQLEAFF. CDR3 in DNA: TGTGCCAGCAGCTTAGCGGCAGGGGCCCAGCTTGAAGCTTTCTTT.

CDR3 sequence reads: CASSVDRAETQYF. The CDR3 region has the DNA TGTGCCAGCAGCGTGGACAGGGCGGAGACCCAGTACTTC. The chain is built from TRBV9 and TRBJ2-5; 8 bases match TRBD1. V was clipped by 2 bases and J by 5 bases; unmatched bases: 2. Germline V gene lookup returns CDR1 SGDLS and CDR2 YYNGEE. The CDR3 covers 13 residues.

The chain joins TRBV12-5 to TRBJ2-3, with D unresolved. Germline V lookup: CDR1 LGHNT, CDR2 FRNRAP. This CDR3 is built from 16 residues. The ends were cut back, 1 base at V and 6 bases at J, with 17 bases in the middle. In DNA, the CDR3 is TGTGCTAGTGGTTTGGCCCCGTCAACCACCCGGGATACGCAGTATTTT. Protein: CASGLAPSTTRDTQYF.

This clone showed up just once. This sequence joins TRBV7-8 and TRBJ1-3, with 8 bases identical to TRBD1. Germline CDR1 reads SGHVS; CDR2 reads FQNEAQ. This CDR3 region has 17 residues. The V gene end was trimmed by 3 bases and the J gene end by 2 bases; junction bases not matched to a gene: 9. The CDR3 bases are TGTGCCAGCAGCTTTGGAGCGGCAGGGGGCCCTGGAAACACCATATATTTT. Amino acid sequence: CASSFGAAGGPGNTIYF.

The chain joins TRBV2 to TRBJ2-7, with 7 nucleotides matching TRBD1. CDR3 length: 14 amino acids. Germline V gene sequence: CDR1 SNHLY, CDR2 FYNNEI. Trimming took 4 bases from V and 2 from J; bases not matched to a gene: 5. The CDR3 here is CASSVGDRAYEQYF. The CDR3 DNA sequence: TGTGCCAGCAGTGTGGGAGACAGGGCCTACGAGCAGTACTTC.

The V call is TRBV5-6, the J call TRBJ2-1; a weak D match, TRBD1 (5 bases). Germline CDR1 reads SGHDT; CDR2 reads YYEEEE. Trimming removed 0 bases at V and 7 bases at J, with 5 bases between. The CDR3 loop spans 12 amino acids. The CDR3 loop reads CASSLEGNEQFF. The CDR3 DNA sequence: TGTGCCAGCAGCTTGGAGGGGAATGAGCAGTTCTTC.

The V and J genes are TRBV18 and TRBJ2-1; D uncertain. The germline V gene has CDR1 KGHSH and CDR2 LQKENI. The CDR3 is 13 amino acids. Trimming pared 3 bases from V and 8 bases from J, leaving 11 bases between. The CDR3 nucleotides are TGTGCCAGCTCACCCCTAGGATCTCATGAGCAGTTCTTC. This translates into CASSPLGSHEQFF.

The chain uses TRBV30 and TRBJ2-1; perhaps TRBD2 as D (6 bases). The CDR3 sequence is 12 residues long. V gave up 1 base and J gave up 14 bases, with 15 bases separating them. Germline V CDR1 and CDR2: GTSNPN, SVGIG (reference sequence). The CDR3: CAWSAGTGSEFF. The CDR3 DNA is TGTGCCTGGAGTGCCGGCACCGGGAGCGAGTTCTTC.

The chain employs TRBV19 and TRBJ2-3; 7 bases are a match to TRBD2. The CDR3 has 16 amino acids. The V and J ends lost 5 bases and 2 bases, in that order; junction bases with no gene match: 10. Germline V lookup: CDR1 LNHDA, CDR2 SQIVND (reference sequence). CDR3 in amino acids: CASSPLRTRDTDTQYF. Written as DNA, the CDR3 is TGTGCCAGTAGTCCCCTCCGGACTAGAGACACAGATACGCAGTATTTT.

The chain uses TRBV15 and TRBJ2-1; 11 bases align to TRBD2. V lost 3 bases, J lost 5 bases, and 3 bases stayed unmatched. The germline V gene has CDR1 LNHNV and CDR2 YYDKDF (reference sequence). The CDR3 runs 15 residues. Written as DNA, the CDR3 is TGTGCCACCAGCAGGGGGGGACTAGCGGACAATGAGCAGTTCTTC. It encodes CATSRGGLADNEQFF.

The rearrangement joins TRBV6-1 to TRBJ2-2; tentative D call: TRBD1 (6 bases). CDR3 length: 15 residues. V was pared by 1 base and J by 6 bases, with 12 bases between. Germline assignment: CDR1 MNHNS and CDR2 SASEGT. CDR3 nucleotides: TGTGCCAGCAGTGAAGAGACAGGATGGGCCGGGGAGCTGTTTTTT. It encodes CASSEETGWAGELFF.

This clone was observed once. The CDR3 nucleotides read TGTGCCAGCAGCTTAGGGGCCTCGGGGGGGGCTTATAGCAATCAGCCCCAGCATTTT. Translated, it gives CASSLGASGGAYSNQPQHF. The chain has TRBV11-2 and TRBJ1-5; weak D call: TRBD1 (6 bases). The length of the CDR3 is 19 residues. V was trimmed by 1 base and J by 0 bases, leaving 19 bases between them. Germline V gives CDR1 SGHAT, CDR2 FQNNGV.

The CDR3 spells CASSQDWVAGAYNEQFF. The CDR3 nucleotides read TGCGCCAGCAGCCAAGACTGGGTAGCGGGGGCCTACAATGAGCAGTTCTTC. The V gene is TRBV4-3, the J gene TRBJ2-1; 9 nucleotides agree with TRBD2. Losses at the gene ends were 0 bases for V and 2 bases for J; bases not matched to a gene: 5. The CDR3 is 17 residues long. Germline CDR1 and CDR2: LGHNA and YSLEER.

V and J are TRBV27 and TRBJ2-2, with 7 bases aligning to TRBD1. Germline V gene data show CDR1 as MNHEY and CDR2 as SMNVEV (reference sequence). V lost 6 bases to trimming and J lost 3 bases; unmatched junction nucleotides: 4. This CDR3 is 14 amino acids long. The chain's CDR3 is CASSYTGDTGELFF. For the CDR3, the DNA is TGTGCCAGCAGCTATACAGGGGACACCGGGGAGCTGTTTTTT.

This clone occurred once. The chain recombines TRBV4-3 with TRBJ2-7; the D gene is possibly TRBD1 (6 bases). CDR1 is LGHNA and CDR2 is YSLEER in the germline V gene. This CDR3 spans 15 amino acids. V was cut by 3 bases and J by 1 base, with 13 bases left in between. The DNA of the CDR3 is TGCGCCAGCAGCCATGACAGGTCCCCATCCTACGAGCAGTACTTC. This codes for CASSHDRSPSYEQYF.

In this sample, this clone turned up once. The V and J genes are TRBV11-2 and TRBJ2-4; a weak D match, TRBD2 (6 bases). V was cut by 3 bases and J by 5 bases, with 23 bases left in between. The germline gives CDR1 SGHAT, CDR2 FQNNGV. This CDR3 region has 18 residues. The DNA of the CDR3 is TGTGCCAGCAGCTTCATTATTGATGTAGGGAGGTCAGAAAACATTCAGTACTTC. It translates to CASSFIIDVGRSENIQYF.

The rearrangement uses TRBV28 and TRBJ2-5, with TRBD1 as a possible D gene (6 bases). CDR1 and CDR2 (germline): MDHEN, SYDVKM. Trimming removed 3 bases at V and 5 bases at J, with 16 bases between. The CDR3 sequence is 15 residues long. The CDR3 DNA sequence: TGTGCCAGCAGTTTGCGTGGGGGCCCCTCGGAGACCCAGTACTTC. Its translation: CASSLRGGPSETQYF.

The rearrangement joins TRBV5-1 to TRBJ1-1; D is perhaps TRBD1 (5 bases). The CDR3 is 17 residues long. V gave up 2 bases and J gave up 5 bases, with 22 bases separating them. Germline V lookup: CDR1 SGHRS, CDR2 YFSETQ. The CDR3 bases are TGCGCCAGCAGCTTAGGGACTGGGTTAGACCCGAGGACTGAAGCTTTCTTT. Its translation is CASSLGTGLDPRTEAFF.

The CDR3 bases are TGCGCCAGCAGCCAAGGGACAGGAGTCCCCCCGAACACTGAAGCTTTCTTT. It encodes CASSQGTGVPPNTEAFF. The rearrangement links TRBV4-3 to TRBJ1-1; 7 nucleotides match TRBD1. The CDR3 sequence is 17 residues long. Germline V gene sequence: CDR1 LGHNA, CDR2 YSLEER. The V and J ends lost 1 base and 1 base, in that order; junction bases with no gene match: 9.

The chain uses TRBV7-6 and TRBJ2-7; 10 positions match TRBD1. CDR1 is SGHVS and CDR2 is FNYEAQ in the germline V gene. V trimming: 1 base; J trimming: 4 bases; junction bases outside the gene matches: 7. The CDR3 covers 16 residues. The DNA for the CDR3 is TGTGCCAGCAGCTTAGATACGGGACAGGGGATGTACGAGCAGTACTTC. It is translated as CASSLDTGQGMYEQYF.

The rearrangement uses TRBV11-2 and TRBJ1-5, with 9 bases identical to TRBD1. Trimming took 1 base from V and 1 from J; bases not matched to a gene: 5. The CDR3 length is 17 residues. Germline CDR1 and CDR2: SGHAT and FQNNGV. The DNA for the CDR3 is TGTGCCAGCAGCTTAGGATCCGGGACAGGGAGCAATCAGCCCCAGCATTTT. This gives the protein CASSLGSGTGSNQPQHF. Full variable domain (rest looked up from reference TRBV11-2 and TRBJ1-5): EAGVAQSPRYKIIEKRQSVAFWCNPISGHATLYWYQQILGQGPKLLIQFQNNGVVDDSQLPKDRFSAERLKGVDSTLKIQPAKLEDSAVYLCASSLGSGTGSNQPQHFGDGTRLSIL.

V is TRBV5-4 and J is TRBJ1-4; tentatively, D is TRBD1 (6 bases). V was cut by 2 bases and J by 4 bases, with 18 bases left in between. This CDR3 has 17 residues. Per germline, CDR1 SGHNT and CDR2 YYREEE (reference sequence). CDR3 DNA sequence: TGTGCCAGCAGCTTAGCACAGGGTGGGTTGGATAATGAAAAACTGTTTTTT. This sequence encodes CASSLAQGGLDNEKLFF.

This clone was seen more than once but under ten times. The chain is built from TRBV19 and TRBJ1-4, with D perhaps TRBD1 (6 bases). V shed 5 bases and J shed 8 bases, with 15 bases lying between them. The CDR3 has 14 amino acids. Germline V gene data show CDR1 as LNHDA and CDR2 as SQIVND (reference sequence). DNA for the CDR3: TGTGCCAGTAGTCGGGACATCAAAGGGGAAAAACTGTTTTTT. Protein: CASSRDIKGEKLFF.